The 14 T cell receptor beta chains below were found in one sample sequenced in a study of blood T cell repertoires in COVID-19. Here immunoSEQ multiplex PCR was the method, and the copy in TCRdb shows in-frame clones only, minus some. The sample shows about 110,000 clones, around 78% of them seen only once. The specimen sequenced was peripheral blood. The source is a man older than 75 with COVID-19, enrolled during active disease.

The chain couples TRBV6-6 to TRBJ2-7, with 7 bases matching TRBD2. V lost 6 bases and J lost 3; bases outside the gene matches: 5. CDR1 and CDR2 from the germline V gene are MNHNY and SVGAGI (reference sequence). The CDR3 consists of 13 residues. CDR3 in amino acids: CASRRLAGYEQYF. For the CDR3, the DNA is TGTGCCAGCAGGCGACTAGCAGGCTACGAGCAGTACTTC.

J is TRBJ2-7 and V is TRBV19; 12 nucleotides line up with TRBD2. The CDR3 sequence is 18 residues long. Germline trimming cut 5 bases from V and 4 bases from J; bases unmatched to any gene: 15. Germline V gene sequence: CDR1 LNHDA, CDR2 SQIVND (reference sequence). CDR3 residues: CASSSSGTSGSLGYEQYF. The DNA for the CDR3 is TGTGCCAGTAGTTCCTCCGGGACTAGCGGGTCCCTCGGGTACGAGCAGTACTTC. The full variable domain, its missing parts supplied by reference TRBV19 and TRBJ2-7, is DGGITQSPKYLFRKEGQNVTLSCEQNLNHDAMYWYRQDPGQGLRLIYYSQIVNDFQKGDIAEGYSVSREKKESFPLTVTSAQKNPTAFYLCASSSSGTSGSLGYEQYFGPGTRLTVT.

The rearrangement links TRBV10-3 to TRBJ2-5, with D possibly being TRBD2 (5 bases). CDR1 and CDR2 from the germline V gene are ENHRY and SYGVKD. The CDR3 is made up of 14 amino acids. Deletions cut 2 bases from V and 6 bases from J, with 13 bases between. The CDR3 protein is CAISEERIAKTQYF. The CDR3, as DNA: TGTGCCATCAGTGAGGAGAGGATAGCGAAGACCCAGTACTTC.

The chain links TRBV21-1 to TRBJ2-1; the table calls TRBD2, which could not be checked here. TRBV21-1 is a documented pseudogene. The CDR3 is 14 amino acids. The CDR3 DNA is TGTGCCATCCCGAGCGAGGGAAGCTACAATGAGCAGTTCTTC. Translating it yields CAIPSEGSYNEQFF.

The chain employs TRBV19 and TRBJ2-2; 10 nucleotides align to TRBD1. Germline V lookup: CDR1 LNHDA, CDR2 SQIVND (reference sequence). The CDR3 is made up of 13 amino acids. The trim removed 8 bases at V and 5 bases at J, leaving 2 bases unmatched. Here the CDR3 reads CASGTGETGELFF. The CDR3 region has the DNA TGTGCCAGTGGGACAGGGGAAACCGGGGAGCTGTTTTTT.

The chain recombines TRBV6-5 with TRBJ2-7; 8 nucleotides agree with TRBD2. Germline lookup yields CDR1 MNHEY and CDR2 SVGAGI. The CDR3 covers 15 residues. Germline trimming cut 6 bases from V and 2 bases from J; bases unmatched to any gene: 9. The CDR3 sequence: CASSRSGSLPYEQYF. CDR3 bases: TGTGCCAGCAGCCGAAGCGGGAGTCTCCCCTACGAGCAGTACTTC.

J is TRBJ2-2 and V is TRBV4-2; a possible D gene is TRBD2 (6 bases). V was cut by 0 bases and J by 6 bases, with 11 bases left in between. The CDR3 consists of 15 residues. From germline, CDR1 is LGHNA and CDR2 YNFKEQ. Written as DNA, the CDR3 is TGTGCCAGCAGCCAAGATACCGGAGGGGCCGGGGAGCTGTTTTTT. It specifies CASSQDTGGAGELFF.

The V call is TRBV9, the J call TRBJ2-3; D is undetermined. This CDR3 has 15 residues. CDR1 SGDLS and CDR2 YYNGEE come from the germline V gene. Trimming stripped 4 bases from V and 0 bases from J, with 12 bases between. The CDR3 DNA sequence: TGTGCCAGCAGCCCCCCCGAAGCGAGCACAGATACGCAGTATTTT. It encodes CASSPPEASTDTQYF.

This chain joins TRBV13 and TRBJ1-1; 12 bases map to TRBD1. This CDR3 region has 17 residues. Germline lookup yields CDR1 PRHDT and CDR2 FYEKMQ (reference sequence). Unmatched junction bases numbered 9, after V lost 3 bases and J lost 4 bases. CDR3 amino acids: CASSFTGTGGAGTEAFF. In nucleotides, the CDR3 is TGTGCCAGCAGCTTTACCGGGACAGGGGGCGCGGGCACTGAAGCTTTCTTT.

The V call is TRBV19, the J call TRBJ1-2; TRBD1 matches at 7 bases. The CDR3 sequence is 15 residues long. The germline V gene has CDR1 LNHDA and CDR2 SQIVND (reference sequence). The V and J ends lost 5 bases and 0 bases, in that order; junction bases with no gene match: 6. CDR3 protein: CASSLRDRANYGYTF. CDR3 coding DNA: TGTGCCAGTAGTCTCCGGGACAGAGCTAACTATGGCTACACCTTC.

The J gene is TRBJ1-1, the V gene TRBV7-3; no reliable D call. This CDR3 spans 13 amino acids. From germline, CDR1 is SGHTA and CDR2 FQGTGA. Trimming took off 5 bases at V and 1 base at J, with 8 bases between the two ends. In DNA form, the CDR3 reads TGTGCCAGCAGCGAACAGTCGAACACTGAAGCTTTCTTT. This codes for CASSEQSNTEAFF.

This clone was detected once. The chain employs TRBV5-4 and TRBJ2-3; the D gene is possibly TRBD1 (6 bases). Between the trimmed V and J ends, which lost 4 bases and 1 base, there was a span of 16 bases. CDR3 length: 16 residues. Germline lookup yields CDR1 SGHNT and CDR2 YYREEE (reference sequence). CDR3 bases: TGTGCCAGCAGCCACGGACAGAACCCTGGCACAGATACGCAGTATTTT. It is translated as CASSHGQNPGTDTQYF.

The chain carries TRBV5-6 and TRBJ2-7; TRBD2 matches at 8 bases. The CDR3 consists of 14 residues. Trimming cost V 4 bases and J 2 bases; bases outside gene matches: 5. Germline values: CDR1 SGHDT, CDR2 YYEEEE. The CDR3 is CASSGGLGPYEQYF. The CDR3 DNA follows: TGTGCCAGCAGCGGGGGACTAGGGCCCTACGAGCAGTACTTC.

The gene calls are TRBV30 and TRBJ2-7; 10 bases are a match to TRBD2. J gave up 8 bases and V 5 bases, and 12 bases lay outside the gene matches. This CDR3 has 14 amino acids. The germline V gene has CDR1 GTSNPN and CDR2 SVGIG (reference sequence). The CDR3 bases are TGTGCCTGGGGGGGGCAACTAGCGGGAAGTAAGCAGTACTTC. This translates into CAWGGQLAGSKQYF.